Listed here is a single TCR beta chain. This clone was recorded at least ten times. This clone's antigen is unknown. No much larger clonotype is one base removed from it; base qualities were not supplied. This specimen belongs to a study of beta chain features in type 1 diabetes (dated by TCRdb to between 2018 and 2020). Notes on the research overall: Mean age, gender distribution, total cell number and subset yield did not differ between patients and healthy donors. Across all samples, some 110,000,000 sorted cells were examined, and cell number per subset correlated strongly with RNA yield. The study compared TCRB repertoires of sorted circulating CD4+ T cell subsets between recently diagnosed type 1 diabetes patients and matched healthy donors. Whereas all 28 donors provided naive and central memory subsets, regulatory and stem cell-like memory subsets were isolated from just 8 patients and roughly eight healthy donors.

Overall study results and their limits: Fewer insertions and more nucleotide deletions at VDJ recombination sites were observed in patients with type 1 diabetes, implying thymic rearrangement abnormalities. Naive, central memory and regulatory TCRB repertoires appeared to be more similar among patients than among healthy donors. Because small numbers of individuals were included in the HLA sub-analyses, any influence of HLA type on TCRB rearrangement was left unresolved. Because cDNA rather than genomic DNA was sequenced, highly expressing activated cells could have been over-represented, although no difference in activation and CD3 levels was found between groups. Type 1 diabetes patients showed a moderate but significant shortening of TCRB CDR3 length in all four CD4+ subsets. PCR may preferentially amplify shorter templates, but because patient and control samples were amplified and corrected together, any resulting skew would affect both groups equally.

Each donor gave one peripheral blood draw, approximately 100 mL on average, collected into heparinised tubes. Naive, central memory, regulatory and stem cell-like memory CD4+ T cells were sorted on a BD FACSAria II using a panel including CD45RO, CCR7, CD25, CD127, CD95 and CD27. Every sorted population had a purity above 95%. PBMCs were isolated right away by Lymphoprep density gradient centrifugation and were stained directly, without culture. So that batch effects would be minimized, each experiment stained and sorted samples in pairs, pairing one healthy donor with one patient. Trimming at the junction amounts to 1 base on V and 0 bases on J, and the germline ends lie 10 bases apart. Its CDR3 holds 15 amino acids, cysteine through phenylalanine. Only CDR3 DNA remains: 45 bases, in frame from the first base. For CDR1 and CDR2, the germline V gene lists SGHTA and FQGNSA. The entire amount of isolated RNA was reverse transcribed using the High Capacity cDNA Reverse Transcription Kit, so the sequenced TCRB transcripts were expressed ones. Deep immunoSEQ sequencing was applied to naive, central memory and regulatory T cell samples, giving an average of approximately 4 million total reads per sample. Sorted cells were lysed in RLT buffer and RNA was extracted with DNase-treated RNeasy Micro or Mini kits, depending on cell number. Each cell subset was processed separately to prevent cross-contamination, with patient and healthy donor samples processed together. The immunoSEQ multiplex PCR was used to amplify TCRB sequences from cDNA, yielding 87-bp fragments that span the CDR3 region. Sequencing of the amplicons was performed on the Illumina HiSeq platform. The original pipeline was this. PCR bias was computationally corrected using synthetic template baselines, reads within Hamming distance 2 were collapsed, and singletons that could not be merged were discarded. By aligning reads against IMGT, V, D and J genes, CDR3 length, and insertions or deletions at six rearrangement sites were assigned. Clonotype counts were normalized to sorted cell number within each subset before computing true diversity and Gini coefficients with the tcR R package. Repertoire sharing was quantified using the overlap coefficient calculated on TCRB nucleotide sequences. TCRdb provides this immuneACCESS table in a form limited to in-frame rearrangements. Some clones are lacking; in checked studies, under half of them reflect an unresolved V gene, and why the rest are absent is not known. V, J and clone size derive from that table, while D and trimming were established from the DNA sequence. The sample profile shows 250,000 to 350,000 clones; around 15% of them were found once. The top ten constitute 6.7% of the sample.

The material sequenced was central memory CD4+ T cells from blood. Here the chain combines TRBV7-2 and TRBJ2-7; confidence is insufficient to name the D gene. The sequence came from a man between 25 and 39 years old in good health. The CDR3 protein: CASSLDATISYEQYF. The bases are TGTGCCAGCAGCTTAGATGCAACCATCTCCTACGAGCAGTACTTC.